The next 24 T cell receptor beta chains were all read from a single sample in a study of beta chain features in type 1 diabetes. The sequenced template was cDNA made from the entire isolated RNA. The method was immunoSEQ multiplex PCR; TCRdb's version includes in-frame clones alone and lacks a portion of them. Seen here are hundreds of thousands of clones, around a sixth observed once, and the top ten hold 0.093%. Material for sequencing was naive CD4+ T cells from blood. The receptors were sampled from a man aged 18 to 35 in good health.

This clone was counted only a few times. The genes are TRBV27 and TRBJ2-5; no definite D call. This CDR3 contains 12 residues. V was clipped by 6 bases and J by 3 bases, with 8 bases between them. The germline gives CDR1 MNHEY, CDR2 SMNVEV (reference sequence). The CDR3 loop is CASRTPKETQYF. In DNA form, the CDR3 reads TGTGCCAGCAGGACTCCCAAAGAGACCCAGTACTTC.

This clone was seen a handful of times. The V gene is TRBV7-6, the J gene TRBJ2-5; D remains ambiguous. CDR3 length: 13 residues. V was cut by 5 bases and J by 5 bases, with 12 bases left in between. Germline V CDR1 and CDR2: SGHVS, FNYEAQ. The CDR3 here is CASSRRVSETQYF. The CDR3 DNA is TGTGCCAGCAGCCGAAGGGTGAGCGAGACCCAGTACTTC.

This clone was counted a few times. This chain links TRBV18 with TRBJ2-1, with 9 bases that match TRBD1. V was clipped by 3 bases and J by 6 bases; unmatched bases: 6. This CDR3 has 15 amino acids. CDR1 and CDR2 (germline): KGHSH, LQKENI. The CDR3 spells CASSPPTGGSNEQFF. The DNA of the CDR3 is TGTGCCAGCTCACCTCCGACAGGGGGTAGCAATGAGCAGTTCTTC.

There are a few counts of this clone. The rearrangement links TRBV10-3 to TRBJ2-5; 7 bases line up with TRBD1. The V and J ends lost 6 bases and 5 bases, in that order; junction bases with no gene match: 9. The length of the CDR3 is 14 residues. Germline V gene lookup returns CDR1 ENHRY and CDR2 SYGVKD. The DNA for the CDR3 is TGTGCCATCAGGGGGACAGCTTCCGGGGAGACCCAGTACTTC. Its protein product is CAIRGTASGETQYF.

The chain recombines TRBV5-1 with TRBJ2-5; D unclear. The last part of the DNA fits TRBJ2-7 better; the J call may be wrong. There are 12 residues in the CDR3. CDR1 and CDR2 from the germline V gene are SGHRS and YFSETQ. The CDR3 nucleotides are TGCGCCAGCAGCGCGGTCGGCCACGAGCAGTACTTC. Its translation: CASSAVGHEQYF.

This chain's CDR3 is CASSVAGGLRDTQYF. In DNA form, the CDR3 reads TGTGCCAGCAGCGTAGCGGGAGGGCTGAGAGATACGCAGTATTTT. J is TRBJ2-3 and V is TRBV9; 8 bases align to TRBD2. Trimming cost V 0 bases and J 5 bases; bases outside gene matches: 5. Germline CDR1 SGDLS, CDR2 YYNGEE. This CDR3 has 15 amino acids.

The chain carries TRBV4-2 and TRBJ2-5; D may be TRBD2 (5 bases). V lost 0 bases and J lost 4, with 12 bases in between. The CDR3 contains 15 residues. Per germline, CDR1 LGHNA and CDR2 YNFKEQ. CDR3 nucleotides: TGTGCCAGCAGCCAAGATCGCGGGTATAGAGAGACCCAGTACTTC. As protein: CASSQDRGYRETQYF.

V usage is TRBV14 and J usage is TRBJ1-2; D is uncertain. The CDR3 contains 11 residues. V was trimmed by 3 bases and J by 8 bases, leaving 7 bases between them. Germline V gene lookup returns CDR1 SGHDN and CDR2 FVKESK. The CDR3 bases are TGTGCCAGCAGCCAGACGATGGGCTACACCTTC. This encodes CASSQTMGYTF.

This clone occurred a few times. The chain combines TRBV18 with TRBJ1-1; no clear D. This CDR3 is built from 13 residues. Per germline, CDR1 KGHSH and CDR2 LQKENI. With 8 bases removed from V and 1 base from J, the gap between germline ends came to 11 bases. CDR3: CASGKGGNTEAFF. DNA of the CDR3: TGTGCCAGCGGAAAGGGAGGGAACACTGAAGCTTTCTTT.

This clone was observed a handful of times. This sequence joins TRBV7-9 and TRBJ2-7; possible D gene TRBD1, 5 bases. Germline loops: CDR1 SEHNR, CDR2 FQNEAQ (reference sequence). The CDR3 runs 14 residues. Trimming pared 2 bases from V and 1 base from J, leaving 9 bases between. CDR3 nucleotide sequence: TGTGCCAGCAGCTTACAGGGCCCATCCTACGAGCAGTACTTC. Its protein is CASSLQGPSYEQYF.

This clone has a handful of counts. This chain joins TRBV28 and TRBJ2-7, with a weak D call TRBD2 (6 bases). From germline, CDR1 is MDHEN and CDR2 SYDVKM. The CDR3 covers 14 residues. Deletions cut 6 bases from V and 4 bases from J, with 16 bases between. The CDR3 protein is CASRPTSPIYEQYF. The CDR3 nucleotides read TGTGCCAGCAGACCGACTAGTCCAATATACGAGCAGTACTTC.

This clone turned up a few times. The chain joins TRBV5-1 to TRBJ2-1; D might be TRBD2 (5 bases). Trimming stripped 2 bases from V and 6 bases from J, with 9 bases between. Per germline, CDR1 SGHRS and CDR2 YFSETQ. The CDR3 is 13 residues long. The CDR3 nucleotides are TGCGCCAGCAGCTTTCCCGGGGTCAATGAGCAGTTCTTC. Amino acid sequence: CASSFPGVNEQFF.

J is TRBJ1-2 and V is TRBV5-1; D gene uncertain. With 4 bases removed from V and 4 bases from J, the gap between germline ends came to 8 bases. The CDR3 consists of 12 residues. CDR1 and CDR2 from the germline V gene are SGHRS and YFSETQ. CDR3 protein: CASSPGLYGYTF. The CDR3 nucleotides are TGCGCCAGCAGCCCCGGACTCTATGGCTACACCTTC.

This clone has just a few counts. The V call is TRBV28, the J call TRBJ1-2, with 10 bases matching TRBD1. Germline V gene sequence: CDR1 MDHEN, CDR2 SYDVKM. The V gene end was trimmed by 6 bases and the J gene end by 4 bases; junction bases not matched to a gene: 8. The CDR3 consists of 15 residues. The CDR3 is CASRTGQGVFYGYTF. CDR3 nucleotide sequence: TGTGCCAGCAGGACAGGACAGGGGGTTTTCTATGGCTACACCTTC.

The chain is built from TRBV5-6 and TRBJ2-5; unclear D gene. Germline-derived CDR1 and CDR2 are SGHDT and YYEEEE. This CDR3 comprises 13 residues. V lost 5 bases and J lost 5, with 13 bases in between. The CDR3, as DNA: TGTGCCAGCAGTCCACTCGTTGGGGAGACCCAGTACTTC. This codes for CASSPLVGETQYF.

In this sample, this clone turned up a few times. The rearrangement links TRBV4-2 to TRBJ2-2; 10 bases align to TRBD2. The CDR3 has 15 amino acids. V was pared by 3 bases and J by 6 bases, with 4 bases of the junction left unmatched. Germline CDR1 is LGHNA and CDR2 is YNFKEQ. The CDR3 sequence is CASSQSLAGPGELFF. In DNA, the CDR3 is TGTGCCAGCAGCCAGTCACTAGCGGGACCCGGGGAGCTGTTTTTT.

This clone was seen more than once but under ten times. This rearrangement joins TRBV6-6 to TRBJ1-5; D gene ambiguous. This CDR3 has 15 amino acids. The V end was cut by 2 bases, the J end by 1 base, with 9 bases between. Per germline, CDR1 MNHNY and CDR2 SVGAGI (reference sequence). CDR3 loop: CASSYGQTSNQPQHF. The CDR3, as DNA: TGTGCCAGCAGTTACGGGCAGACCAGCAATCAGCCCCAGCATTTT.

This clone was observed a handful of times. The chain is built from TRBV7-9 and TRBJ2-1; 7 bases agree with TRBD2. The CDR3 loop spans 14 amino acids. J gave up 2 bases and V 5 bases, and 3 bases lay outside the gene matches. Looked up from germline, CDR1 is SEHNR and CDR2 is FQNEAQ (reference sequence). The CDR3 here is CASSDGLAYNEQFF. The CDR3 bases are TGTGCCAGCAGCGATGGACTAGCCTACAATGAGCAGTTCTTC.

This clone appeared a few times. The CDR3 loop is CSVEETGPPQVSPLHF. The CDR3, as DNA: TGCAGCGTTGAAGAAACAGGGCCGCCTCAGGTTTCACCCCTCCACTTT. This chain joins TRBV29-1 and TRBJ1-6; a weak D match, TRBD1 (6 bases). CDR3 size: 16 residues. Trimming removed 0 bases at V and 9 bases at J, with 18 bases between. The germline V gene encodes CDR1 SQVTM and CDR2 ANQGSEA.

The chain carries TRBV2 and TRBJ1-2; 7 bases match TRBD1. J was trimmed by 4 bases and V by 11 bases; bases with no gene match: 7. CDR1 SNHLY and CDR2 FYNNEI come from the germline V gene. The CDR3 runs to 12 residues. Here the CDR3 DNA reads TGTGCCCCAGGGGGGCAGAGCTATGGCTACACCTTC. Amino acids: CAPGGQSYGYTF. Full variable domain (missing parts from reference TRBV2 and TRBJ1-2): EPEVTQTPSHQVTQMGQEVILRCVPISNHLYFYWYRQILGQKVEFLVSFYNNEISEKSEIFDDQFSVERPDGSNFTLKIRSTKLEDSAMYFCAPGGQSYGYTFGSGTRLTVV.

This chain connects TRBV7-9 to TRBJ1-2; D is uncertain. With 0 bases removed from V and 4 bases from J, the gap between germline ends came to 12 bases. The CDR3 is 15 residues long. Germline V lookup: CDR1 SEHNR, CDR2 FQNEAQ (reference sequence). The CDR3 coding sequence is TGTGCCAGCAGCTTAGCTGCGAGACCCCTCTATGGCTACACCTTC. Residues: CASSLAARPLYGYTF.

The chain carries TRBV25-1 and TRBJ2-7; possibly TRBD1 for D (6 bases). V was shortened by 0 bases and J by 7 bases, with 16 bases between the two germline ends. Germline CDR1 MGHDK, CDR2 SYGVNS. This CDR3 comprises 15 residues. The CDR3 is CASSEYGGYSGEQYF. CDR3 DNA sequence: TGTGCCAGCAGTGAATATGGGGGCTACTCTGGAGAGCAGTACTTC.

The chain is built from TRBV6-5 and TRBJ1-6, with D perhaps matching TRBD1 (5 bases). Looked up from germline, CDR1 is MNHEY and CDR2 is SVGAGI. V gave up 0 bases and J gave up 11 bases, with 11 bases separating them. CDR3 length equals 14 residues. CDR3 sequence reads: CASSYSGERTPLHF. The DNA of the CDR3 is TGTGCCAGCAGTTACTCGGGGGAGAGAACACCCCTCCACTTT.

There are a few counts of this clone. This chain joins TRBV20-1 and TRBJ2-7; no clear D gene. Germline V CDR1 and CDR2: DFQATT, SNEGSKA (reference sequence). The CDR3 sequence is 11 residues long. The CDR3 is CTCASTYEQYF. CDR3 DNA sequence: TGCACTTGCGCGTCGACCTACGAGCAGTACTTC.